This T cell receptor beta chain was documented in a study of CD8 T cells in ankylosing spondylitis. Findings and caveats of the study: A TCR beta motif made of under 10 highly homologous variants seemed typical of ankylosing spondylitis blood. Reportedly, significant enrichment of disease-linked clones occurred in matched ankylosing spondylitis synovial fluid. Those disease-linked clones were CD8+; they were also relatively rare in peripheral blood.

TCRdb re-analysed the 5' RACE reads in MiXCR, keeping a single row per CDR3 protein. The repertoire holds fewer than 250,000 distinct CDR3 sequences, around 20% seen once, with roughly 42% in the top ten. As concerns this clonotype: Its antigen remains unknown.

Material for sequencing was blood, either unsorted or a sorted T cell fraction (not recorded which). The clonotype was recovered from a male donor with ankylosing spondylitis.

In DNA form, the CDR3 reads TGTGCCAGCAGCATCATAGGGGGTCTGGGGAATGAGCAGTTCTTC. It encodes CASSIIGGLGNEQFF. The chain couples TRBV7-2 to TRBJ2-1; a possible D gene is TRBD1 (6 bases). The CDR3 totals 15 residues. Germline V gene data show CDR1 as SGHTA and CDR2 as FQGNSA. The V end was cut by 5 bases, the J end by 7 bases, with 18 bases between.